Following are 15 T cell receptor beta chains from one sample sequenced in a study of T cell responses to AZD1222 COVID-19 vaccine. Method: immunoSEQ multiplex PCR; TCRdb's copy keeps in-frame clones and lacks some. The sample consists of more than 140,000 clones, approximately 89% of them appearing once. This material consisted of peripheral blood, taken on day 0 of AZD1222 vaccination. The receptor set was obtained from an adult in good health.

This chain links TRBV19 with TRBJ2-7, with 10 bases fitting TRBD2. Germline values: CDR1 LNHDA, CDR2 SQIVND (reference sequence). The trim removed 3 bases at V and 0 bases at J, leaving 2 bases unmatched. The length of the CDR3 is 15 residues. This CDR3 is CASSMLAGVSYEQYF. For the CDR3, the DNA is TGTGCCAGTAGTATGCTAGCGGGGGTCTCCTACGAGCAGTACTTC.

The chain couples TRBV11-3 to TRBJ2-1; 7 bases fit TRBD2. This CDR3 is built from 13 residues. V lost 7 bases to trimming and J lost 6 bases; unmatched junction nucleotides: 6. The germline V gene has CDR1 SGHNT and CDR2 YENEEA. The CDR3 is CASMSGEGNEQFF. The CDR3 nucleotides read TGTGCCAGCATGTCTGGGGAGGGCAATGAGCAGTTCTTC.

This chain joins TRBV5-1 and TRBJ1-4; D not certain. V lost 0 bases and J 4 bases, leaving 10 bases between the germline ends. CDR1 and CDR2 from the germline V gene are SGHRS and YFSETQ. The CDR3 has 15 residues. CDR3 region: CASSLGADINEKLFF. CDR3 sequence (DNA): TGCGCCAGCAGCTTGGGGGCGGATATTAATGAAAAACTGTTTTTT.

J is TRBJ1-1 and V is TRBV2; 9 nucleotides match TRBD1. Germline-derived CDR1 and CDR2 are SNHLY and FYNNEI. The CDR3 length is 14 residues. With 8 bases clipped from V and 5 bases from J, the junction kept 9 bases outside the gene matches. This CDR3 reads CASEPGQGATEAFF. For the CDR3, the DNA is TGTGCCAGCGAACCGGGACAGGGCGCGACTGAAGCTTTCTTT.

This chain connects TRBV5-8 to TRBJ2-1; D possibly corresponds to TRBD1 (5 bases). The CDR3 covers 15 residues. V was pared by 2 bases and J by 2 bases, with 11 bases between. Germline V CDR1 and CDR2: SGHTS, YDEGEE. For the CDR3, the DNA is TGTGCCAGCAGCTTCGCAGGGTCAACCTACAATGAGCAGTTCTTC. Its translation is CASSFAGSTYNEQFF.

The rearrangement links TRBV28 to TRBJ2-1; the match to TRBD1 covers 8 bases. This CDR3 is 15 amino acids long. Germline CDR1 and CDR2: MDHEN and SYDVKM. Trimming took 5 bases from V and 1 from J; bases not matched to a gene: 4. CDR3 bases: TGTGCCAGCAGTCCAGGGGGCGGGTCCTACAATGAGCAGTTCTTC. It specifies CASSPGGGSYNEQFF.

The rearrangement links TRBV27 to TRBJ1-5, with TRBD1 identical over 7 bases. J gave up 0 bases and V 3 bases, and 8 bases lay outside the gene matches. Germline CDR1 reads MNHEY; CDR2 reads SMNVEV (reference sequence). The CDR3 loop spans 17 amino acids. CDR3 residues: CASSFKGARFSNQPQHF. As DNA, the CDR3 is TGTGCCAGCAGTTTTAAGGGGGCGAGATTTAGCAATCAGCCCCAGCATTTT.

V and J are TRBV7-3 and TRBJ2-1; 10 bases fit TRBD2. Trimming cost V 5 bases and J 5 bases; bases outside gene matches: 6. CDR3 length: 15 amino acids. Germline assignment: CDR1 SGHTA and CDR2 FQGTGA. The CDR3 here is CASSLGLAKNNEQFF. Here the CDR3 DNA reads TGTGCCAGCAGCCTGGGACTAGCGAAGAACAATGAGCAGTTCTTC. Full variable domain (outside the CDR3, taken from reference TRBV7-3 and TRBJ2-1): GAGVSQTPSNKVTEKGKYVELRCDPISGHTALYWYRQSLGQGPEFLIYFQGTGAADDSGLPNDRFFAVRPEGSVSTLKIQRTERGDSAVYLCASSLGLAKNNEQFFGPGTRLTVL.

The chain recombines TRBV7-6 with TRBJ2-2; TRBD2 matches at 13 bases. After removal of 5 bases from V and 6 bases from J, the junction contained 18 bases not matched to a gene. The germline gives CDR1 SGHVS, CDR2 FNYEAQ. The CDR3 is made up of 20 amino acids. The CDR3 sequence is CASSSRDSKTTSGRSGELFF. The CDR3 DNA follows: TGTGCCAGCAGCAGCCGGGACAGTAAAACGACTAGCGGGAGGTCCGGGGAGCTGTTTTTT. The full variable domain, with the rest looked up from reference TRBV7-6 and TRBJ2-2, is GAGVSQSPRYKVTKRGQDVALRCDPISGHVSLYWYRQALGQGPEFLTYFNYEAQQDKSGLPNDRFSAERPEGSISTLTIQRTEQRDSAMYRCASSSRDSKTTSGRSGELFFGEGSRLTVL.

This clone has just one count. The chain couples TRBV12-3 or TRBV12-4 to TRBJ1-2; 10 bases map to TRBD1. The CDR3 covers 13 residues. Germline trimming cut 5 bases from V and 8 bases from J; bases unmatched to any gene: 5. The CDR3 region has the DNA TGTGCCAGCAGTCTGGGACAGGGGAGGGGCTACACCTTC. Its protein product is CASSLGQGRGYTF.

The chain uses TRBV20-1 and TRBJ2-1; no clear D. CDR1 is DFQATT, CDR2 SNEGSKA, per germline (reference sequence). The CDR3 spans 13 residues. V lost 3 bases and J lost 0, with 6 bases in between. As DNA, the CDR3 is TGCAGTGCTAGTGCCTCCTCCTACAATGAGCAGTTCTTC. Translating it yields CSASASSYNEQFF.

J is TRBJ2-1 and V is TRBV29-1; D remains ambiguous. Trimming removed 5 bases from V and 0 bases from J, with 8 bases in between. CDR1 is SQVTM, CDR2 ANQGSEA, per germline. The CDR3 has 13 amino acids. CDR3 DNA sequence: TGCAGCGTTCGTGGGTCCTCCTACAATGAGCAGTTCTTC. It encodes CSVRGSSYNEQFF.

This clone was seen a single time. The chain has TRBV5-1 and TRBJ2-3, with D perhaps matching TRBD2 (5 bases). Deletions cut 4 bases from V and 2 bases from J, with 20 bases between. This CDR3 comprises 17 residues. The germline V gene has CDR1 SGHRS and CDR2 YFSETQ. CDR3: CASSPAASGIPTDTQYF. Written as DNA, the CDR3 is TGCGCCAGCAGCCCCGCCGCCTCCGGGATCCCCACAGATACGCAGTATTTT.

The table lists this clone with a few counts. This sequence joins TRBV29-1 and TRBJ1-1, with D perhaps matching TRBD1 (6 bases). Trimming shortened V by 1 base and J by 7 bases, and 13 bases separated the two germline ends. Per the germline V gene, CDR1 is SQVTM and CDR2 is ANQGSEA. CDR3 length equals 13 residues. The DNA for the CDR3 is TGCAGCGTTGAAGTAACAGGGTTCGGTGAAGCTTTCTTT. It codes for CSVEVTGFGEAFF.

The V call is TRBV13, the J call TRBJ1-4, with 7 nucleotides matching TRBD1. The CDR3 runs 15 residues. Germline V gene sequence: CDR1 PRHDT, CDR2 FYEKMQ (reference sequence). V shed 4 bases and J 8 bases; nucleotides not matched to a gene: 10. Written as DNA, the CDR3 is TGTGCCAGCAGCTCCCGACAGGGAATGAGCGAAAAACTGTTTTTT. Translation gives CASSSRQGMSEKLFF.